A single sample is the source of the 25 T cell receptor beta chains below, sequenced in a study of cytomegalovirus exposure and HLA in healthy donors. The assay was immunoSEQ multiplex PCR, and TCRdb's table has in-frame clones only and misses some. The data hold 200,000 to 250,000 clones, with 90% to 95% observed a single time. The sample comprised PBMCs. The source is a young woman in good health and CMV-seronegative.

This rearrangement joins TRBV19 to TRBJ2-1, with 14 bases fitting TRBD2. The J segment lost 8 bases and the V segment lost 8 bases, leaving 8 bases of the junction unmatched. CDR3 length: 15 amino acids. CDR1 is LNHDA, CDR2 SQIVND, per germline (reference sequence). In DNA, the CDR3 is TGTGCCAGTCAGATTGGGACTAGCGGGAGCGATGAGCAGTTCTTC. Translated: CASQIGTSGSDEQFF.

The CDR3 sequence is CASNTGFQETQYF. In nucleotides, the CDR3 is TGTGCCAGCAACACAGGGTTTCAAGAGACCCAGTACTTC. The chain is built from TRBV5-6 and TRBJ2-5; a possible D gene is TRBD1 (6 bases). V was trimmed by 6 bases and J by 2 bases, leaving 11 bases between them. Germline V gene sequence: CDR1 SGHDT, CDR2 YYEEEE. The CDR3 contains 13 residues.

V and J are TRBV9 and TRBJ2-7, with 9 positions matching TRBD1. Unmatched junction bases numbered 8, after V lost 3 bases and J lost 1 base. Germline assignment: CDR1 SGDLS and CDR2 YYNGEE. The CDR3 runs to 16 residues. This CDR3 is CASSASGTGMSYEQYF. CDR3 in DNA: TGTGCCAGCAGCGCATCCGGGACAGGGATGTCCTACGAGCAGTACTTC.

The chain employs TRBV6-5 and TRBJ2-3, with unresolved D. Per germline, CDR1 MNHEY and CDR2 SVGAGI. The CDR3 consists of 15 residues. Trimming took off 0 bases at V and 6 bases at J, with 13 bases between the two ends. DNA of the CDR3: TGTGCCAGCAGTTACTCGAGCCTAGTAACGGATACGCAGTATTTT. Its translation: CASSYSSLVTDTQYF.

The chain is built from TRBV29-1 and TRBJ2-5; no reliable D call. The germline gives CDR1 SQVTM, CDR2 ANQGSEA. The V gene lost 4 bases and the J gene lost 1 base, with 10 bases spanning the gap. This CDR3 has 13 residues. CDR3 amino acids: CSVVPRVQETQYF. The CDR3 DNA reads TGCAGCGTTGTTCCCCGGGTCCAAGAGACCCAGTACTTC.

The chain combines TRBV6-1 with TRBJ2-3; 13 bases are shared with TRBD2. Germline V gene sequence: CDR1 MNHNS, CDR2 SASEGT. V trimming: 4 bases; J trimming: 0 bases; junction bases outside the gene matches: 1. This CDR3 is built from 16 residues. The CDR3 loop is CASSGLAGGSTDTQYF. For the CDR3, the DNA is TGTGCCAGCAGTGGACTAGCGGGGGGCAGCACAGATACGCAGTATTTT.

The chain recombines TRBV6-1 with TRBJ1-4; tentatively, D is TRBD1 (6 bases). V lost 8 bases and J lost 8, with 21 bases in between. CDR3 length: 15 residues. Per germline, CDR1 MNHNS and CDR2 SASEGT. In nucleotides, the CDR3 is TGTGCCAGCGTTAACGGCCAGGGGCGTCAGGAAAAACTGTTTTTT. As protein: CASVNGQGRQEKLFF.

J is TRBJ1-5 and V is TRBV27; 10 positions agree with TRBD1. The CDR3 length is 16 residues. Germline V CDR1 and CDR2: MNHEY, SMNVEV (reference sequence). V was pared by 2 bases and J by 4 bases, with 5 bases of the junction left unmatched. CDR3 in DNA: TGTGCCAGCAGTTTACGACAGGGGGCTGGAAATCAGCCCCAGCATTTT. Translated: CASSLRQGAGNQPQHF.

CDR3 coding DNA: TGTGCCAGCAGTTCCGGACAGGGGTTCACAGATACGCAGTATTTT. Protein product: CASSSGQGFTDTQYF. The chain joins TRBV6-5 to TRBJ2-3, with 9 nucleotides matching TRBD1. The CDR3 consists of 15 residues. CDR1 and CDR2 from the germline V gene are MNHEY and SVGAGI. V shed 4 bases, J shed 2 bases, and the junction held 4 bases outside the gene matches.

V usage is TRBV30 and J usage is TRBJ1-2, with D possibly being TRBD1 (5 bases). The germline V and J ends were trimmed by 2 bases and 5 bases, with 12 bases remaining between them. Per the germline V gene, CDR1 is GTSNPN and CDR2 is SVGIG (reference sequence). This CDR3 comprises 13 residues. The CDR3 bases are TGTGCCTGGAGTCAAGGACAAATATATGGCTACACCTTC. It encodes CAWSQGQIYGYTF.

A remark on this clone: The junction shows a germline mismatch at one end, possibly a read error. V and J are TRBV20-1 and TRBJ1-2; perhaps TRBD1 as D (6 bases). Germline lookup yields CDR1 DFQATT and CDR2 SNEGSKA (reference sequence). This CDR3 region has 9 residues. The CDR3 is CSASRDKLF. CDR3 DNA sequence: TGCAGTGCTAGCCGGGACAAGTTGTTC.

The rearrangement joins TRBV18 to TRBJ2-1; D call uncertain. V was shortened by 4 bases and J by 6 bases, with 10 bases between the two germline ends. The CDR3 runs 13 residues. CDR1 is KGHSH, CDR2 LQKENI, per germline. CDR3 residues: CASSHGGFNEQFF. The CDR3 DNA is TGTGCCAGCTCACATGGCGGTTTCAATGAGCAGTTCTTC.

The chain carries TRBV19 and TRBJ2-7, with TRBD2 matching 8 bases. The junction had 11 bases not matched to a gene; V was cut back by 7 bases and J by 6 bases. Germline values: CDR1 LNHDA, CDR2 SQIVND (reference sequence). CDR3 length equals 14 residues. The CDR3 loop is CASKMSGSSLEQYF. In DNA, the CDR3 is TGTGCCAGTAAAATGAGCGGGAGTTCTCTCGAGCAGTACTTC.

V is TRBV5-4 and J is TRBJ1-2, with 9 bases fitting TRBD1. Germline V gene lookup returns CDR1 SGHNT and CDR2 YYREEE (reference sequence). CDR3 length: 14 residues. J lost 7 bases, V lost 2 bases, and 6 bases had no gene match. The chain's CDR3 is CASSLPGQGLGYTF. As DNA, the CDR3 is TGTGCCAGCAGCTTACCGGGACAGGGTCTTGGCTACACCTTC.

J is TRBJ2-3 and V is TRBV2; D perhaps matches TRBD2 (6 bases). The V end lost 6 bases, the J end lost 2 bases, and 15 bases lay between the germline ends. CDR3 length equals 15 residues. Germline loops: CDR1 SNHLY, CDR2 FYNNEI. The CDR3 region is CASSGGPPHTDTQYF. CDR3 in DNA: TGTGCCAGCAGCGGAGGGCCGCCCCACACAGATACGCAGTATTTT.

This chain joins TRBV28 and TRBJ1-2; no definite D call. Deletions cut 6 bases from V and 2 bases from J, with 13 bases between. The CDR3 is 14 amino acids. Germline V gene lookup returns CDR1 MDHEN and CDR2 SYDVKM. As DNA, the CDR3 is TGTGCCAGCAGACCTACGACACCAAACTATGGCTACACCTTC. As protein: CASRPTTPNYGYTF.

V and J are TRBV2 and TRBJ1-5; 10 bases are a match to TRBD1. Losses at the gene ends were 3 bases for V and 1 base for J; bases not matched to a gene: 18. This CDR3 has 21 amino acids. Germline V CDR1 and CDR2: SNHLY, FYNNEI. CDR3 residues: CASSDPTWGLGQGSSNQPQHF. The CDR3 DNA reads TGTGCCAGCAGTGACCCTACATGGGGCTTGGGACAGGGGTCAAGCAATCAGCCCCAGCATTTT.

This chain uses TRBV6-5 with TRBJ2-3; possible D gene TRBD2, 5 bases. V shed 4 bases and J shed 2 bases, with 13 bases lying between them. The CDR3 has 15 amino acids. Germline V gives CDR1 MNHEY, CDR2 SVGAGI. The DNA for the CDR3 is TGTGCCAGCAGTTCGCACACGGACTTCACAGATACGCAGTATTTT. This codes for CASSSHTDFTDTQYF.

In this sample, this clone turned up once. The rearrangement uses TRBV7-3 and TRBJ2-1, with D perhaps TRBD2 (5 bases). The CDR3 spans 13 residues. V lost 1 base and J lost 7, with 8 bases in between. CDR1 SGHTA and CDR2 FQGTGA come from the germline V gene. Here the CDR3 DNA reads TGTGCCAGCAGCTTAATAGCGAAGAATGAGCAGTTCTTC. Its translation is CASSLIAKNEQFF.

CDR3 region: CASSLGTGLGTEAFF. The CDR3 DNA reads TGTGCCAGCAGCTTAGGGACAGGGTTGGGCACTGAAGCTTTCTTT. This chain links TRBV11-2 with TRBJ1-1; 8 bases are shared with TRBD1. Germline-derived CDR1 and CDR2 are SGHAT and FQNNGV. The J segment lost 4 bases and the V segment lost 1 base, leaving 5 bases of the junction unmatched. The CDR3 runs to 15 residues.

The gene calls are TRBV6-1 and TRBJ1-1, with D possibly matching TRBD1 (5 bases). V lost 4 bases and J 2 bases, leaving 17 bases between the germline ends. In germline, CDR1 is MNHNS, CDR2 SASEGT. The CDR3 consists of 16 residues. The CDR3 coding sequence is TGTGCCAGCAGTGTAGTCTTTAGGGGCGGCAACACTGAAGCTTTCTTT. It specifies CASSVVFRGGNTEAFF.

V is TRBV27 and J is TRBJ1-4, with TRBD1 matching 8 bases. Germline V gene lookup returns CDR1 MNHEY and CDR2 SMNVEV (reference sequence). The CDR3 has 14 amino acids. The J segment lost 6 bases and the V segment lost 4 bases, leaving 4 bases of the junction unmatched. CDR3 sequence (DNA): TGTGCCAGCAGTTCGTACAGGGGGGATGAAAAACTGTTTTTT. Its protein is CASSSYRGDEKLFF. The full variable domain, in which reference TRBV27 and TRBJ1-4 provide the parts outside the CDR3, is EAQVTQNPRYLITVTGKKLTVTCSQNMNHEYMSWYRQDPGLGLRQIYYSMNVEVTDKGDVPEGYKVSRKEKRNFPLILESPSPNQTSLYFCASSSYRGDEKLFFGSGTQLSVL.

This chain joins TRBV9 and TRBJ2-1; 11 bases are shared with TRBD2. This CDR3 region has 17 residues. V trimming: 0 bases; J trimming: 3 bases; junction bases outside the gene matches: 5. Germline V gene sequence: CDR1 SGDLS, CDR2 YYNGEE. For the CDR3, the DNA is TGTGCCAGCAGCGTAGCCGGGGGGACTAGCGGCTACAATGAGCAGTTCTTC. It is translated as CASSVAGGTSGYNEQFF. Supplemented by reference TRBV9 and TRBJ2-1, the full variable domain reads DSGVTQTPKHLITATGQRVTLRCSPRSGDLSVYWYQQSLDQGLQFLIQYYNGEERAKGNILERFSAQQFPDLHSELNLSSLELGDSALYFCASSVAGGTSGYNEQFFGPGTRLTVL.

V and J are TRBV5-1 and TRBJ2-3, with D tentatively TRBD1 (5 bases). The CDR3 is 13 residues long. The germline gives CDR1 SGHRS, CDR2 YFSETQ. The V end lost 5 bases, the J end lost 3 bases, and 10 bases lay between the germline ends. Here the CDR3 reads CASRPAGTDTQYF. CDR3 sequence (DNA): TGCGCCAGCAGGCCCGCAGGGACAGATACGCAGTATTTT.

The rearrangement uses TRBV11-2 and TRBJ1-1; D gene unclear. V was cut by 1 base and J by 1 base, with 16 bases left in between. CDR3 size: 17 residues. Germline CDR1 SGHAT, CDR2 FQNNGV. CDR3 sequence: CASSLVSASSGNTEAFF. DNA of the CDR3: TGTGCCAGCAGCTTAGTTTCGGCTTCCTCAGGGAACACTGAAGCTTTCTTT.